The TCR beta chain described here comes from a study of T cells in severe cutaneous drug reactions (dated by TCRdb to the late 2010s). About the study as a whole: Patients were recruited between the early 2010s and the late 2010s from Taiwan, Thailand and a European registry network. Only patients with a probable or definite SJS/TEN or DRESS diagnosis by RegiSCAR criteria were enrolled. Assignment of the culprit drug relied on both the Naranjo algorithm and the ALDEN drug causality algorithm. Patients in either the acute or the recovery stage provided biological samples, such as blister fluids/cells and PBMC. Bulk TCR sequencing was combined with single-cell sequencing, quantitative PCR validation, functional assays and transgenic mouse experiments. Libraries used iRepertoire multiplex PCR; authors cited a comparison showing similar capture of abundant clonotypes across iRepertoire and 5' RACE methods with or without UMI.

Worth noting for this clonotype: Its recognized antigen is unknown.

Sequenced donors were patients with carbamazepine-induced Stevens-Johnson syndrome or toxic epidermal necrolysis (CBZ-SJS/TEN). Next-generation sequencing was used to profile the T cell receptor repertoires of patients with drug-induced severe cutaneous adverse reactions in a search for drug-specific clonotypes. The RNA source was either peripheral blood mononuclear cells or blister cells from skin lesions. The germline V gene (reference sequence) gives CDR1 as DFQATT and CDR2 as SNEGSKA. The CDR3 holds 12 amino acids from the cysteine to the phenylalanine. Only the protein sequence is given. The paper as a whole reports these results and caveats: CBZ-SJS/TEN patients showed strongly increased TRBV12-4 usage, with an average of roughly 35% in blister cells and around 5% in PBMC. According to the authors, further study is still needed to determine whether the public TCR generalizes to SJS/TEN caused by other drugs. A public TCRbeta CDR3 was found in all seven CBZ-SJS/TEN blister samples (mean roughly 15%) but was undetectable or scarce in tolerant-control and healthy-donor PBMC.

For both bulk and single-cell sequencing, libraries were prepared with the iRepertoire multiplex PCR system and TCR subtype-specific primers. Multiplex PCR with primers aimed at the V, D and J gene regions produced the bulk TCR beta libraries. Each sample contributed roughly 100-500 ng of RNA as input for preparing the bulk TCR library. Bulk TCR beta amplicons were sequenced on an Illumina MiSeq. The authors' analysis ran thus. Sample misassignments and low-quality sequencing reads were removed through quality control steps. The amino acids lying between the V-gene Y[YFLI]C motif and the J-segment [FW]GXGT motif were defined as CDR3. CDR3 clonotypes and TRBV and TRBJ gene assignments were based on the IMGT database. Per-sample TRBV expression was normalized to the mean of the same gene in PBMC from just under 45 healthy donors. TCRdb reanalyzed the reads, keeping one entry per CDR3 protein sequence and omitting DNA. The V and J calls come from TCRdb's annotation, not from the publication. The table of this sample itemizes approximately 9,700 distinct CDR3 sequences. Approximately 20% of the sample is held by the ten biggest clonotypes.

The sample taken for sequencing was cells from a skin blister. The intended sense of this specimen's cell subset or site label: unsorted cells from skin lesion blisters. This chain is built from TRBV20-1 and TRBJ2-7. The sequence came from a human donor with Stevens-Johnson syndrome, a severe cutaneous drug reaction. The CDR3 in this case is CSASDTTYEQYF.